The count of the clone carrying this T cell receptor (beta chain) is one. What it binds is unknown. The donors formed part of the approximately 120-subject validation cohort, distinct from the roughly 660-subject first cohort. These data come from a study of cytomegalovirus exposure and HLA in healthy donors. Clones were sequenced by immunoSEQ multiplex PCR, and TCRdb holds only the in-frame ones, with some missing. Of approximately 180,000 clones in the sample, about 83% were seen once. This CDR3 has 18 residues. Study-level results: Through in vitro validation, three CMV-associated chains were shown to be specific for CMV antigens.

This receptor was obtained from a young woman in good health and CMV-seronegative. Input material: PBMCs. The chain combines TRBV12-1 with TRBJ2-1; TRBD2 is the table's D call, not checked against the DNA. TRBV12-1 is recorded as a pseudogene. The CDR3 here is CASSWAIAGHPIYNEQFF. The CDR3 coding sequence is TGTGCCAGCAGCTGGGCGATAGCGGGACACCCGATCTACAATGAGCAGTTCTTC.